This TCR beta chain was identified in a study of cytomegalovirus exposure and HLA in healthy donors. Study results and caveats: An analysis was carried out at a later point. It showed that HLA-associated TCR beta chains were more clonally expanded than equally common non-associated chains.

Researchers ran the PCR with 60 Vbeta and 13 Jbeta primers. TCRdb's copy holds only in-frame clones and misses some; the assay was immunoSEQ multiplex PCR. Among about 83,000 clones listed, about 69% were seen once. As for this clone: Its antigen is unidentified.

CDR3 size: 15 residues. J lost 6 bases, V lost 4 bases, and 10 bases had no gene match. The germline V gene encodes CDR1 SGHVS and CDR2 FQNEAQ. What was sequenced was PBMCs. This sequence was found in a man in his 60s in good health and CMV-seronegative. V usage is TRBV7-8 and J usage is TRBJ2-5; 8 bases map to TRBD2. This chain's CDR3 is CASSSFPGGPKTQYF. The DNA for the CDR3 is TGTGCCAGCAGCTCATTTCCGGGGGGGCCGAAGACCCAGTACTTC.